This passage covers 19 T cell receptor beta chains from one sample sequenced in a study of blood T cell repertoires in COVID-19. Only in-frame clones appear in the TCRdb table, and some are missing; sequencing was by immunoSEQ multiplex PCR. In the table there are about 100,000 clones, about 84% of which are singletons. The sequenced material came from peripheral blood. The receptors stem from a human donor in a cohort sampled during active COVID-19.

V is TRBV28 and J is TRBJ2-7; 7 nucleotides agree with TRBD1. CDR1 MDHEN and CDR2 SYDVKM come from the germline V gene. Trimming cost V 10 bases and J 2 bases; bases outside gene matches: 8. This CDR3 has 13 residues. This chain's CDR3 is CATTRDSTYEQYF. CDR3 nucleotide sequence: TGTGCCACCACCCGGGACAGTACCTACGAGCAGTACTTC.

DNA for the CDR3: TGTGCCAGCAGCCCCGGTAGCGGGGCCGAGCAGTTCTTC. This translates into CASSPGSGAEQFF. This chain uses TRBV3-1 (or the pseudogene TRBV3-2) with TRBJ2-1; 8 bases are a match to TRBD2. J lost 10 bases, V lost 4 bases, and 6 bases had no gene match. Germline lookup yields CDR1 LGHDT and CDR2 YNNKEL (reference sequence). The CDR3 sequence is 13 residues long.

This chain links TRBV7-2 with TRBJ2-1; 13 bases match TRBD2. V shed 6 bases and J 11 bases; nucleotides not matched to a gene: 7. The CDR3 is made up of 14 amino acids. Looked up from germline, CDR1 is SGHTA and CDR2 is FQGNSA. The CDR3 DNA follows: TGTGCCAGCAGGAAGACTAGCGGGGGGCCAAAGCAGTTCTTC. Its translation is CASRKTSGGPKQFF.

The count of this clone is one. This chain joins TRBV5-4 and TRBJ2-2; 12 nucleotides match TRBD2. The CDR3 runs to 16 residues. Germline V gives CDR1 SGHNT, CDR2 YYREEE (reference sequence). The V gene end was trimmed by 5 bases and the J gene end by 3 bases; junction bases not matched to a gene: 5. CDR3 in amino acids: CASSSLAGGDTGELFF. CDR3 bases: TGTGCCAGCAGTTCGCTAGCGGGAGGGGACACCGGGGAGCTGTTTTTT.

This clone was seen once. The chain has TRBV10-3 and TRBJ2-3; the D gene is possibly TRBD2 (5 bases). The CDR3 is 16 amino acids. The germline gives CDR1 ENHRY, CDR2 SYGVKD. V shed 6 bases and J shed 2 bases, with 18 bases lying between them. The CDR3 spells CAIRGANSDFTDTQYF. CDR3 coding DNA: TGTGCCATCAGGGGCGCGAACTCGGACTTCACAGATACGCAGTATTTT.

The chain links TRBV3-1 (or the pseudogene TRBV3-2) to TRBJ2-1, with TRBD2 identical over 12 bases. Trimming at V came to 0 bases and at J to 15 bases, leaving 6 bases not matched to a gene. The CDR3 length is 14 residues. Germline V CDR1 and CDR2: LGHDT, YNNKEL (reference sequence). The CDR3 DNA follows: TGTGCCAGCAGCCAAGATACTAGCGGGAGGATGCCGTTCTTC. It codes for CASSQDTSGRMPFF.

The chain carries TRBV9 and TRBJ1-6; weak D call: TRBD1 (6 bases). The CDR3 has 13 residues. V shed 2 bases and J shed 11 bases, with 11 bases lying between them. Germline loops: CDR1 SGDLS, CDR2 YYNGEE. The CDR3 DNA reads as TGTGCCAGCAGCGTCGAACAGGGTCCACCCCTCCACTTT. Translating it yields CASSVEQGPPLHF.

This sequence joins TRBV6-5 and TRBJ2-7, with 9 bases aligning to TRBD1. Germline V CDR1 and CDR2: MNHEY, SVGAGI. The V segment lost 4 bases and the J segment 5 bases; nucleotides outside the gene matches: 9. The CDR3 has 15 amino acids. The CDR3 DNA reads TGTGCCAGCAGTTCCTCTGGGACAGGGAGCGACGAGCAGTACTTC. It translates to CASSSSGTGSDEQYF.

This rearrangement joins TRBV3-1 (or the pseudogene TRBV3-2) to TRBJ2-6; 8 nucleotides align to TRBD1. V trimming: 6 bases; J trimming: 0 bases; junction bases outside the gene matches: 13. The CDR3 extends over 19 amino acids. Germline CDR1 is LGHDT and CDR2 is YNNKEL (reference sequence). The CDR3 is CASRSRGGQVNSGANVLTF. The DNA of the CDR3 is TGTGCCAGCAGGTCCAGAGGGGGACAGGTAAACTCTGGGGCCAACGTCCTGACTTTC.

This chain joins TRBV18 and TRBJ2-2; D call uncertain. In germline, CDR1 is KGHSH, CDR2 LQKENI. The CDR3 length is 14 residues. V shed 6 bases and J shed 2 bases, with 10 bases lying between them. CDR3 sequence (DNA): TGTGCCAGCTCCTTCGCAGATAACACCGGGGAGCTGTTTTTT. Its translation: CASSFADNTGELFF. Variable domain in full (rest from reference TRBV18 and TRBJ2-2): NAGVMQNPRHLVRRRGQEARLRCSPMKGHSHVYWYRQLPEEGLKFMVYLQKENIIDESGMPKERFSAEFPKEGPSILRIQQVVRGDSAAYFCASSFADNTGELFFGEGSRLTVL.

The J gene is TRBJ2-3, the V gene TRBV4-1; maybe TRBD1 (5 bases). Trimming took 0 bases from V and 2 from J, leaving 12 bases between them. This CDR3 comprises 16 residues. The germline V gene has CDR1 MGHRA and CDR2 YSYEKL. CDR3 sequence (DNA): TGCGCCAGCAGCCAAGATGGGGCAGGAGCCACAGATACGCAGTATTTT. The encoded protein is CASSQDGAGATDTQYF.

V is TRBV5-4 and J is TRBJ2-2, with 9 bases matching TRBD2. From germline, CDR1 is SGHNT and CDR2 YYREEE (reference sequence). J gave up 0 bases and V 0 bases, and 6 bases lay outside the gene matches. CDR3 size: 18 residues. The DNA of the CDR3 is TGTGCCAGCAGCTTGGGCGGGGGGGCAAGGCCGAACACCGGGGAGCTGTTTTTT. Translated: CASSLGGGARPNTGELFF.

In this sample, this clone turned up once. The V call is TRBV5-4, the J call TRBJ1-2; 11 bases are a match to TRBD1. From germline, CDR1 is SGHNT and CDR2 YYREEE (reference sequence). This CDR3 has 14 residues. Unmatched junction bases numbered 5, after V lost 2 bases and J lost 8 bases. CDR3 nucleotide sequence: TGTGCCAGCAGCTTCGGACAGGGGGCGCCCGGCTACACCTTC. Residues: CASSFGQGAPGYTF.

This chain joins TRBV6-5 and TRBJ1-2; 7 bases fit TRBD1. CDR1 is MNHEY, CDR2 SVGAGI, per germline. The junction had 13 bases not matched to a gene; V was cut back by 4 bases and J by 8 bases. This CDR3 comprises 15 residues. The CDR3 bases are TGTGCCAGCAGTTCGATCCGCGGAGGGGGCAGGGGCTACACCTTC. Its protein is CASSSIRGGGRGYTF.

A few counts support this clone. V and J are TRBV7-2 and TRBJ1-6, with D possibly matching TRBD1 (5 bases). This CDR3 is 14 amino acids long. Trimming cost V 5 bases and J 5 bases, with 10 bases left between them. Germline loops: CDR1 SGHTA, CDR2 FQGNSA. In DNA, the CDR3 is TGTGCCAGCAGCGCGGGACGGCATAATTCACCCCTCCACTTT. Residues: CASSAGRHNSPLHF.

V is TRBV7-2 and J is TRBJ2-2; no clear D gene. The V gene's germline CDR1 is SGHTA and CDR2 FQGNSA. Trimming pared 5 bases from V and 7 bases from J, leaving 11 bases between. This CDR3 has 13 amino acids. The CDR3 nucleotides are TGTGCCAGCAGCACCCCTCCCGGCGGGGAGCTGTTTTTT. Translated: CASSTPPGGELFF. Supplemented by reference TRBV7-2 and TRBJ2-2, the full variable domain reads GAGVSQSPSNKVTEKGKDVELRCDPISGHTALYWYRQSLGQGLEFLIYFQGNSAPDKSGLPSDRFSAERTGGSVSTLTIQRTQQEDSAVYLCASSTPPGGELFFGEGSRLTVL.

The rearrangement uses TRBV19 and TRBJ2-1, with 10 bases lining up with TRBD2. This CDR3 is 15 amino acids long. CDR1 and CDR2 (germline): LNHDA, SQIVND (reference sequence). The V gene end was trimmed by 5 bases and the J gene end by 7 bases; junction bases not matched to a gene: 8. CDR3 protein: CASSRGLAGVNEQFF. DNA of the CDR3: TGTGCCAGTAGTCGCGGGCTAGCGGGGGTTAATGAGCAGTTCTTC.

This rearrangement joins TRBV6-5 to TRBJ2-2; tentative D call: TRBD2 (6 bases). CDR1 and CDR2 from the germline V gene are MNHEY and SVGAGI. This CDR3 comprises 15 residues. Trimming stripped 5 bases from V and 0 bases from J, with 10 bases between. CDR3 region: CASSRGLPNTGELFF. In DNA form, the CDR3 reads TGTGCCAGCAGTCGTGGACTACCGAACACCGGGGAGCTGTTTTTT.

This chain uses TRBV7-6 with TRBJ2-7; 9 nucleotides align to TRBD1. Germline V lookup: CDR1 SGHVS, CDR2 FNYEAQ. The CDR3 extends over 15 amino acids. V gave up 5 bases and J gave up 1 base; unmatched junction bases: 6. CDR3 bases: TGTGCCAGCAGCAACCTCGGGACAGGGTCCTACGAGCAGTACTTC. Encoded protein: CASSNLGTGSYEQYF.